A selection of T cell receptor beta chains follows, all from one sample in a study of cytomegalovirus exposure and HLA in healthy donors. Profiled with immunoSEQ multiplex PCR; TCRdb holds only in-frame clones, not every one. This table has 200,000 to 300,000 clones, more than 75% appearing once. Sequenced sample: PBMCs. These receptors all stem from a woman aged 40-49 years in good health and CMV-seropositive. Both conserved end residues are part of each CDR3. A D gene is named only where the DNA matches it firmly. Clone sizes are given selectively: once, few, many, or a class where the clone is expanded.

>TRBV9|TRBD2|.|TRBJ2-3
CASSVGLAGTVGTDTQYF
TGTGCCAGCAGCGTAGGGCTAGCGGGGACAGTAGGCACAGATACGCAGTATTTT
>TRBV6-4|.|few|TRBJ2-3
CASSVSGLVTDTQYF
TGTGCCAGCAGTGTTTCAGGGTTGGTCACAGATACGCAGTATTTT
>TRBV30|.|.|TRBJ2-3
CAWSVDMPDTQYF
TGTGCCTGGAGTGTAGACATGCCAGATACGCAGTATTTT
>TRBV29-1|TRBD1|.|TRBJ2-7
CSVESLGQGRYEQYF
TGCAGCGTTGAGTCTTTGGGACAGGGGAGGTACGAGCAGTACTTC
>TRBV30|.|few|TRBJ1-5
CAWSRTLNQPQHF
TGTGCCTGGAGTAGAACTCTCAATCAGCCCCAGCATTTT
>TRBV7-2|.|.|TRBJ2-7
CASSADLTYEQYF
TGTGCCAGCAGTGCAGACTTAACCTACGAGCAGTACTTC
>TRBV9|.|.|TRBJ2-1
CASSVAYYNEQFF
TGTGCCAGCAGCGTAGCGTACTACAATGAGCAGTTCTTC
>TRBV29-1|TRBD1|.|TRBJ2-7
CSVNTYRGSSGEQYF
TGCAGCGTTAACACATACAGGGGTAGTTCGGGCGAGCAGTACTTC
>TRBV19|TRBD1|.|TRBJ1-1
CASIPGQVNTEAFF
TGTGCCAGTATTCCGGGACAGGTGAACACTGAAGCTTTCTTT
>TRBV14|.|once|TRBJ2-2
CASSQEGQGIHTGELFF
TGTGCCAGCAGCCAAGAAGGGCAGGGGATACACACCGGGGAGCTGTTTTTT
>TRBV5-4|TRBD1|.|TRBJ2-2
CASSLVRGTGTGELFF
TGTGCCAGCAGCTTGGTCAGGGGGACGGGCACCGGGGAGCTGTTTTTT
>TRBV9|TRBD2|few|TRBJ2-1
CASSVDQGGRANEQFF
TGTGCCAGCAGCGTAGACCAGGGCGGGAGGGCCAATGAGCAGTTCTTC
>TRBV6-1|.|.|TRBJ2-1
CASSALPFDSTEQFF
TGTGCCAGCAGTGCATTACCTTTCGACTCTACCGAGCAGTTCTTC
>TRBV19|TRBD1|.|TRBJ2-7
CASSIQGAVEQYF
TGTGCCAGTAGTATACAGGGGGCGGTTGAGCAGTACTTC
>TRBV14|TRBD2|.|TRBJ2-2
CASSHLGLAGVTGELFF
TGTGCCAGCAGCCACCTTGGACTAGCGGGAGTCACCGGGGAGCTGTTTTTT
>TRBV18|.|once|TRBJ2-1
CASSLQGYLANEQFF
TGTGCCAGCTCTTTACAGGGATACTTGGCCAATGAGCAGTTCTTC
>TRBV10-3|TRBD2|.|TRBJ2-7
CAISEGGGSAYEQYF
TGTGCCATCAGTGAGGGGGGGGGTAGCGCCTACGAGCAGTACTTC
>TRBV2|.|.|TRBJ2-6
CASSEDGRGFIGANVLTF
TGTGCCAGCAGTGAGGATGGCAGGGGTTTCATTGGGGCCAACGTCCTGACTTTC
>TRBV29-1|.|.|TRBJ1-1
CSVAGLSNTEAFF
TGCAGCGTTGCAGGGTTGAGTAACACTGAAGCTTTCTTT
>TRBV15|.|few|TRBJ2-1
CATSRVDNRDNEQFF
TGTGCCACCAGCAGAGTAGACAACCGCGACAATGAGCAGTTCTTC
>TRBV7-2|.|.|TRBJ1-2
CASSLFQGMGYGYTF
TGTGCCAGCAGCCTATTCCAGGGGATGGGATATGGCTACACCTTC
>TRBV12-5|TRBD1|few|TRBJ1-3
CASGLGQGIDTIYF
TGTGCTAGTGGCCTCGGACAGGGTATAGACACCATATATTTT
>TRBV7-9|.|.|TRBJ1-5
CASSSPGGLQPQHF
TGTGCCAGCAGCTCGCCGGGGGGTCTTCAGCCCCAGCATTTT
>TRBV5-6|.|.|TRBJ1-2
CASSLARLYGYTF
TGTGCCAGCAGCTTGGCTAGGTTGTATGGCTACACCTTC
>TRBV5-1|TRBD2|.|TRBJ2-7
CASSSAGTSGRVHYEQYF
TGCGCCAGCAGCTCGGCCGGGACTAGCGGGAGAGTACACTACGAGCAGTACTTC
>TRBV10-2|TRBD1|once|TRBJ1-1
CASIPAGGWTEAFF
TGCGCCAGCATTCCAGCAGGGGGATGGACTGAAGCTTTCTTT
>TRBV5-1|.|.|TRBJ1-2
CASSTAWSRGSNYGYTF
TGCGCCAGCAGCACAGCTTGGTCCAGGGGCTCTAACTATGGCTACACCTTC
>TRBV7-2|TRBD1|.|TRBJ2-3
CASSSTLAGQVLNTQYF
TGTGCCAGCAGCTCCACCTTGGCGGGACAGGTTCTAAATACGCAGTATTTT
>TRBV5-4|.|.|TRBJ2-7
CASSLSGEQYF
TGTGCCAGCAGCCTTAGCGGAGAGCAGTACTTC
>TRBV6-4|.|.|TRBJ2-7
CASSDSRVTDIGCEQYF
TGTGCCAGCAGTGACTCCCGAGTGACGGACATTGGGTGCGAGCAGTACTTC
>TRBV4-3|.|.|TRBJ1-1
CASSQDTAENTEAFF
TGCGCCAGCAGCCAAGATACGGCGGAGAACACTGAAGCTTTCTTT
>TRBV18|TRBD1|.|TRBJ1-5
CASSTTGDQPQHF
TGTGCCAGCTCAACGACAGGGGATCAGCCCCAGCATTTT
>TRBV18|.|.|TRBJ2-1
CASSQVASVHNEQFF
TGTGCCAGCTCACAAGTGGCAAGTGTCCACAATGAGCAGTTCTTC
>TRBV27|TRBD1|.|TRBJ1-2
CASSSLGTGKYGYTF
TGTGCCAGCAGTTCCCTCGGGACAGGGAAGTATGGCTACACCTTC
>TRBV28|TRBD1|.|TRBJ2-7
CASRARGQVPYEQYF
TGTGCCAGCAGGGCCCGAGGACAGGTCCCCTACGAGCAGTACTTC
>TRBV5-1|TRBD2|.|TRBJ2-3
CASSLTGTSMNTQYF
TGCGCCAGCAGCTTAACCGGGACTAGCATGAATACGCAGTATTTT
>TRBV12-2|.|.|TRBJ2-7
CASRLAPPSGYSYEQYF
TGTGCAAGTCGCTTAGCGCCTCCTAGCGGGTACTCCTACGAGCAGTACTTC
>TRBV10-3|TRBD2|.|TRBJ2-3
CAISEPGGDTQYF
TGTGCCATCAGTGAGCCGGGGGGAGATACGCAGTATTTT
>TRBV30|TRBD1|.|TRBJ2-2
CAWDRGPNTGELFF
TGTGCCTGGGACAGGGGGCCGAACACCGGGGAGCTGTTTTTT
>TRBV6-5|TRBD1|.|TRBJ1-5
CASSKDRAGNQPQHF
TGTGCCAGCAGTAAGGACAGGGCGGGCAATCAGCCCCAGCATTTT
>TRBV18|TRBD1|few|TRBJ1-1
CASSPGQGNTEAFF
TGTGCCAGCTCTCCAGGACAGGGGAACACTGAAGCTTTCTTT
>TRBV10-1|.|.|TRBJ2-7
CASSPNRDEQYF
TGCGCCAGCAGTCCAAACAGGGACGAGCAGTACTTC
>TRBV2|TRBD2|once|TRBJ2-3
CASTDSGVRTDTQYF
TGTGCCAGCACTGATAGCGGGGTCAGGACAGATACGCAGTATTTT
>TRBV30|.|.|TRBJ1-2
CAWSEIAANYGYTF
TGTGCCTGGAGTGAGATAGCTGCTAACTATGGCTACACCTTC
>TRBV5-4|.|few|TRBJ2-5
CASSLGASQETQYF
TGTGCCAGCAGCTTGGGAGCATCACAAGAGACCCAGTACTTC
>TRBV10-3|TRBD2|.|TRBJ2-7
CAISGPRTSGHEQYF
TGTGCCATCAGCGGTCCAAGGACTAGTGGCCACGAGCAGTACTTC
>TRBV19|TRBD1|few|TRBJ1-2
CASSIDRTGGYGYTF
TGTGCCAGTAGTATAGATCGGACAGGGGGCTATGGCTACACCTTC
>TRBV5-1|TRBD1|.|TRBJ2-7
CASSLWTGGSYEQYF
TGCGCCAGCAGCTTGTGGACAGGGGGTAGCTACGAGCAGTACTTC
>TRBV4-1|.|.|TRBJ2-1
CASSQVTSRRPNEQFF
TGCGCCAGCAGCCAAGTAACTAGCCGAAGGCCTAATGAGCAGTTCTTC
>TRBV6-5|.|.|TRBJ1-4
CASSYAAGRSEKLFF
TGTGCCAGCAGTTACGCAGCAGGGAGGAGTGAAAAACTGTTTTTT
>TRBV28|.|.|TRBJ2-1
CAILGVLNNEQFF
TGTGCCATCCTAGGGGTCCTTAACAATGAGCAGTTCTTC
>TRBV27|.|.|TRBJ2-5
CASSSTGETQYF
TGTGCCAGCAGTTCCACGGGTGAGACCCAGTACTTC
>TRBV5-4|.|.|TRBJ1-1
CASSLASEAFF
TGTGCCAGCAGCTTGGCGTCCGAAGCTTTCTTT
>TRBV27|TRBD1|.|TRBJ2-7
CASSLVTGTGIYEQYF
TGTGCCAGCAGTCTCGTCACCGGGACAGGGATCTACGAGCAGTACTTC
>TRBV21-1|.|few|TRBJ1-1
CASLYHPGLMRGNTEAFF
TGTGCCAGCCTTTACCACCCGGGCCTTATGCGGGGGAACACTGAAGCTTTCTTT
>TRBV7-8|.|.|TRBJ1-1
CASGGRSDTEAFF
TGTGCCAGCGGGGGCAGGTCGGACACTGAAGCTTTCTTT
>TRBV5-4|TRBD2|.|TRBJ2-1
CASSTDPGTRSGNEQFF
TGTGCCAGCAGCACCGACCCCGGGACTAGAAGCGGCAATGAGCAGTTCTTC
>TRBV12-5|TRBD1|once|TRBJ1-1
CASGLPRGQPTLNTEAFF
TGTGCTAGTGGTTTGCCACGGGGACAGCCAACCTTAAACACTGAAGCTTTCTTT
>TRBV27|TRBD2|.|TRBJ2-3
CASSFASGRTDTQYF
TGTGCCAGCAGTTTCGCTAGCGGGAGGACAGATACGCAGTATTTT
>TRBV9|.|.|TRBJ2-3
CASSVAIAPPADTQYF
TGTGCCAGCAGCGTAGCGATAGCCCCCCCCGCAGATACGCAGTATTTT